A selection of T cell receptor beta chains follows, all from one sample in a study of beta chain features in type 1 diabetes. The protocol was immunoSEQ multiplex PCR, while the TCRdb copy is restricted to in-frame clones and leaves out a portion. The table records 250,000 to 300,000 clones, roughly an eighth of them present only once. Source material: naive CD4+ T cells from blood. These receptors all come from a man in his thirties or forties with type 1 diabetes. CDR3s include the opening cysteine and the closing phenylalanine or tryptophan. A D gene is named only where the DNA matches it firmly. Clone sizes are given selectively: once, few, many, or a class where the clone is expanded.

j_gene	abundance	v_gene	d_gene	CDR3aa	CDR3nt
TRBJ2-2	few	TRBV30	NA	CAWREALNTGELFF	TGTGCCTGGAGGGAAGCGTTGAACACCGGGGAGCTGTTTTTT
TRBJ1-1	few	TRBV5-1	NA	CASSLVRENTEAFF	TGCGCCAGCAGCTTGGTTCGAGAGAACACTGAAGCTTTCTTT
TRBJ2-5	NA	TRBV13	NA	CASSLGSGETQYF	TGTGCCAGCAGCTTAGGGAGTGGAGAGACCCAGTACTTC
TRBJ2-5	NA	TRBV11-3	TRBD2	CASSHSGSRETQYF	TGTGCCAGCAGTCATAGCGGGAGCCGGGAGACCCAGTACTTC
TRBJ2-4	few	TRBV6-5	TRBD1	CASSYSTGGKNIQYF	TGTGCCAGCAGTTACTCGACAGGGGGTAAAAACATTCAGTACTTC
TRBJ2-3	NA	TRBV18	TRBD2	CASSRREVRTDTQYF	TGTGCCAGCTCAAGGCGGGAGGTCCGCACAGATACGCAGTATTTT
TRBJ2-7	NA	TRBV18	TRBD2	CASSPPSGIYEQYF	TGTGCCAGCTCACCACCAAGCGGGATCTACGAGCAGTACTTC
TRBJ2-5	few	TRBV5-6	NA	CASSSVGEGETQYF	TGTGCCAGCAGCTCTGTGGGAGAGGGAGAGACCCAGTACTTC
TRBJ1-5	few	TRBV5-1	TRBD1	CASSTGTGIQPQHF	TGCGCCAGCAGCACCGGGACAGGGATTCAGCCCCAGCATTTT
TRBJ2-5	NA	TRBV7-3	NA	CASSLTSGGPETQYF	TGTGCCAGCAGCTTAACGTCCGGGGGGCCAGAGACCCAGTACTTC
TRBJ2-3	few	TRBV13	NA	CASSLQGNTQYF	TGTGCCAGCAGCTTACAGGGAAATACGCAGTATTTT
TRBJ2-7	NA	TRBV5-1	TRBD1	CASSLSGQGTEQYF	TGCGCCAGCAGCTTGTCGGGACAGGGGACAGAGCAGTACTTC
TRBJ2-3	NA	TRBV5-1	NA	CASSLFAESDTQYF	TGCGCCAGCAGCTTGTTCGCGGAATCAGATACGCAGTATTTT
TRBJ2-5	NA	TRBV5-4	TRBD2	CASSSRLAGRETQYF	TGTGCCAGCAGCTCCAGACTAGCGGGAAGAGAGACCCAGTACTTC
TRBJ1-5	NA	TRBV6-1	NA	CASSELSLGANQPQHF	TGTGCCAGCAGTGAATTATCGTTGGGGGCAAATCAGCCCCAGCATTTT
TRBJ2-3	few	TRBV29-1	NA	CSVVLSDTQYF	TGCAGCGTTGTCCTTTCAGATACGCAGTATTTT
TRBJ1-1	NA	TRBV7-2	NA	CASSLSYNTEAFF	TGTGCCAGCAGCCTCTCTTATAACACTGAAGCTTTCTTT
TRBJ2-1	few	TRBV20-1	NA	CSARPVFEQFF	TGCAGTGCTAGACCAGTTTTTGAGCAGTTCTTC
TRBJ2-2	NA	TRBV19	NA	CAGSPRQTRTGELFF	TGTGCCGGTAGCCCGAGGCAGACTAGAACCGGGGAGCTGTTTTTT
TRBJ2-3	NA	TRBV6-1	NA	CASSEPGLPGDTQYF	TGTGCCAGCAGTGAACCGGGACTCCCCGGGGATACGCAGTATTTT
TRBJ1-4	NA	TRBV7-8	NA	CASSSDRIGEKLFF	TGTGCCAGCAGCTCCGACAGGATCGGTGAAAAACTGTTTTTT
TRBJ2-5	many	TRBV29-1	TRBD1	CSVEQGAGETQYF	TGCAGCGTTGAGCAGGGGGCTGGGGAGACCCAGTACTTC
TRBJ2-2	NA	TRBV2	NA	CASTTRGELFF	TGTGCCAGCACCACGAGAGGGGAGCTGTTTTTT
TRBJ2-2	few	TRBV5-6	TRBD1	CASSTGQLVPGELFF	TGTGCCAGCAGCACGGGACAGTTAGTTCCCGGGGAGCTGTTTTTT
TRBJ2-5	NA	TRBV11-2	TRBD2	CASSYRGVQYF	TGTGCCAGCAGCTACCGGGGGGTCCAGTACTTC
TRBJ2-3	NA	TRBV4-3	TRBD2	CASSLGLAGVVGTDTQYF	TGCGCCAGCAGCCTCGGACTAGCGGGAGTCGTTGGCACAGATACGCAGTATTTT
TRBJ2-4	few	TRBV28	TRBD1	CASSRGQGNIQYF	TGTGCCAGCAGCCGGGGACAGGGGAACATTCAGTACTTC
TRBJ2-7	few	TRBV9	NA	CASSVDSRSYEQYF	TGTGCCAGCAGCGTAGACTCCCGGAGCTACGAGCAGTACTTC
TRBJ1-1	once	TRBV4-2	NA	CASGQPDGSVNTEAFF	TGTGCCAGCGGTCAACCTGACGGGAGTGTGAACACTGAAGCTTTCTTT
TRBJ2-6	NA	TRBV5-6	TRBD2	CASSPGLAGEVAGANVLTF	TGTGCCAGCAGCCCGGGACTAGCGGGAGAAGTAGCTGGGGCCAACGTCCTGACTTTC
TRBJ2-6	NA	TRBV27	NA	CASSARTGTGANVLTF	TGTGCCAGCAGTGCCCGTACAGGGACCGGGGCCAACGTCCTGACTTTC
TRBJ1-1	few	TRBV10-3	NA	CAISDSLEAFF	TGTGCCATCAGTGACAGTCTTGAAGCTTTCTTT
TRBJ1-1	NA	TRBV28	NA	CASTRPGMNTEAFF	TGTGCCAGCACCCGGCCCGGGATGAACACTGAAGCTTTCTTT
TRBJ2-3	few	TRBV5-1	NA	CASTRDSGSTDTQYF	TGCGCCAGCACCAGGGACTCCGGTAGCACAGATACGCAGTATTTT
TRBJ2-7	NA	TRBV6-5	NA	CASSPPGYEQYF	TGTGCCAGCAGTCCCCCCGGCTACGAGCAGTACTTC
TRBJ2-7	few	TRBV11-2	TRBD2	CASSVPGTSGRGPYEQYF	TGTGCCAGCAGCGTCCCCGGGACTAGCGGGAGAGGTCCCTACGAGCAGTACTTC
TRBJ2-1	few	TRBV15	TRBD1	CATSRPSPGTGTYNEQFF	TGTGCCACCAGCAGGCCCTCACCAGGGACAGGAACCTACAATGAGCAGTTCTTC
TRBJ2-7	NA	TRBV4-3	TRBD2	CASSRGLGTSGNYEQYF	TGCGCCAGCAGCCGAGGATTGGGGACTAGCGGCAACTACGAGCAGTACTTC
TRBJ1-3	NA	TRBV18	NA	CASSPPTGPGNTIYF	TGTGCCAGCTCACCACCAACAGGGCCTGGAAACACCATATATTTT
TRBJ2-1	few	TRBV7-2	TRBD2	CASSSSPSGAYNEQFF	TGTGCCAGCAGCTCTAGCCCCAGCGGGGCCTACAATGAGCAGTTCTTC
TRBJ1-2	NA	TRBV25-1	NA	CASSVGGNSAGYTF	TGTGCCAGCAGTGTGGGAGGAAACAGTGCTGGCTACACCTTC
TRBJ2-2	few	TRBV4-2	TRBD1	CASSQPGTGGPGELFF	TGTGCCAGCAGCCAACCTGGAACAGGGGGTCCCGGGGAGCTGTTTTTT
TRBJ2-3	NA	TRBV7-2	TRBD2	CASSLVSGRAVDTQYF	TGTGCCAGCAGCTTAGTCAGCGGGAGGGCCGTGGATACGCAGTATTTT
TRBJ2-3	few	TRBV11-2	NA	CASSIPGTDTQYF	TGTGCCAGCAGCATTCCGGGCACAGATACGCAGTATTTT
TRBJ1-4	few	TRBV5-1	NA	CASSSGQHNEKLFF	TGCGCCAGCAGCTCAGGACAGCATAATGAAAAACTGTTTTTT
TRBJ2-7	NA	TRBV2	TRBD2	CASITRVAGYEQYF	TGTGCCAGCATCACCAGGGTAGCGGGATACGAGCAGTACTTC
TRBJ2-7	NA	TRBV5-1	NA	CASSFDVPPNYEQYF	TGCGCCAGCAGCTTCGATGTTCCACCTAACTACGAGCAGTACTTC
TRBJ2-2	NA	TRBV5-4	NA	CASSLGAGSNTGELFF	TGTGCCAGCAGCTTGGGGGCAGGTTCGAACACCGGGGAGCTGTTTTTT
TRBJ2-7	few	TRBV9	TRBD1	CASSPGQGGFYEQYF	TGTGCCAGCAGCCCGGGACAGGGCGGCTTTTACGAGCAGTACTTC
TRBJ2-1	few	TRBV6-1	TRBD2	CASSEEREGYEQFF	TGTGCCAGCAGTGAGGAGCGGGAGGGATATGAGCAGTTCTTC
TRBJ2-2	few	TRBV5-1	TRBD2	CASSSTSGRAASGELFF	TGCGCCAGCAGCTCGACTAGCGGGAGGGCCGCCTCCGGGGAGCTGTTTTTT
TRBJ2-4	few	TRBV7-8	TRBD2	CASTQGIEGGRLKYF	TGTGCCAGCACTCAGGGGATTGAGGGCGGGAGGTTGAAGTACTTC